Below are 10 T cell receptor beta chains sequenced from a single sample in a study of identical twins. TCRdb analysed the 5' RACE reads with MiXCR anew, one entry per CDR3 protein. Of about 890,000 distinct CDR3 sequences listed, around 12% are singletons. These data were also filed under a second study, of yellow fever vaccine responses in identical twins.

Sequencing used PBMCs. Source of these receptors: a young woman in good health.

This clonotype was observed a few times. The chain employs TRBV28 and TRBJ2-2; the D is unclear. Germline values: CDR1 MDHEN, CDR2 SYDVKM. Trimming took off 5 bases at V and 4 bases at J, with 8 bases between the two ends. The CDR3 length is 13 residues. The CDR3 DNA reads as TGTGCCAGCAGTCGAACAAGCACCGGGGAGCTGTTTTTT. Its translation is CASSRTSTGELFF.

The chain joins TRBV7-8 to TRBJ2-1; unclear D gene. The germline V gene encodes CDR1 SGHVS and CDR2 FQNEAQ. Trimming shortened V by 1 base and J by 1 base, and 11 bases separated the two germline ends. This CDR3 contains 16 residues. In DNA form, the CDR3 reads TGTGCCAGCAGCTTAGGGGATGGTGGATCCTACAATGAGCAGTTCTTC. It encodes CASSLGDGGSYNEQFF.

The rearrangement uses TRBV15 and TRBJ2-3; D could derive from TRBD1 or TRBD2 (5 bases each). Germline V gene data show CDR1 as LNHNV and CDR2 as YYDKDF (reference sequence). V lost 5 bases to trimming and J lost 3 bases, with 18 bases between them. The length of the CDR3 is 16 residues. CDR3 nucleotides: TGTGCCACCAGCTCTGGCAGAGAGGGGTTTACAGATACGCAGTATTTT. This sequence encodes CATSSGREGFTDTQYF.

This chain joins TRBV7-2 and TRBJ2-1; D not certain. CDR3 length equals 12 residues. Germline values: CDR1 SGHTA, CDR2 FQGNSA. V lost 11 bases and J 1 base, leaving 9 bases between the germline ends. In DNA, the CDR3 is TGTGCCGAGCCAGCGTCCTACAATGAGCAGTTCTTC. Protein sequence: CAEPASYNEQFF. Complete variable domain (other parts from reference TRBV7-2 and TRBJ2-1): GAGVSQSPSNKVTEKGKDVELRCDPISGHTALYWYRQSLGQGLEFLIYFQGNSAPDKSGLPSDRFSAERTGGSVSTLTIQRTQQEDSAVYLCAEPASYNEQFFGPGTRLTVL.

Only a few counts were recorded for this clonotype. The DNA for the CDR3 is TGTGCCACCAGTGACCCGGGACTAGCGGGACGGAATGAGCAGTTCTTC. This translates into CATSDPGLAGRNEQFF. The rearrangement links TRBV24-1 to TRBJ2-1; 13 nucleotides agree with TRBD2. The CDR3 loop spans 16 amino acids. J gave up 7 bases and V 4 bases, and 6 bases lay outside the gene matches. Germline CDR1 and CDR2: KGHDR and SFDVKD.

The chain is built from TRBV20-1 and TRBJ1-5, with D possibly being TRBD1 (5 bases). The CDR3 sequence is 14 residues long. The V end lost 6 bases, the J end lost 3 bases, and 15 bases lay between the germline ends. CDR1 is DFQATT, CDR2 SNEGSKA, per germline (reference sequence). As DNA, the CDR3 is TGCAGTGCACAGAATACAGGTTCCAATCAGCCCCAGCATTTT. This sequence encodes CSAQNTGSNQPQHF.

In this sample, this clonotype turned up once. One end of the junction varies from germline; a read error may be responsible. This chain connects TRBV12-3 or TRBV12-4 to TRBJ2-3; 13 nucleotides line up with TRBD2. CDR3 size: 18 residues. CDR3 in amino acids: CTSSFPRGLAGEKDTQYF. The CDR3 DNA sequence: TGTACCAGCAGTTTTCCCCGCGGACTAGCGGGAGAAAAAGATACGCAGTATTTT.

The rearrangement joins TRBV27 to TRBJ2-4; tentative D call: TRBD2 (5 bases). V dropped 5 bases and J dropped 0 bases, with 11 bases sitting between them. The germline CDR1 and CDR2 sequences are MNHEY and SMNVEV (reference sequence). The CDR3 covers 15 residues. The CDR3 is CASSVGILAKNIQYF. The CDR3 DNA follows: TGTGCCAGCAGTGTCGGGATTCTAGCCAAAAACATTCAGTACTTC.

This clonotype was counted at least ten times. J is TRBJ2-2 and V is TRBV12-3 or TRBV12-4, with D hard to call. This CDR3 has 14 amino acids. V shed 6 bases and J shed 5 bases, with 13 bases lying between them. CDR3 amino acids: CASRRLSATGELFF. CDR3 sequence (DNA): TGTGCCAGCAGGAGATTGAGTGCGACCGGGGAGCTGTTTTTT.

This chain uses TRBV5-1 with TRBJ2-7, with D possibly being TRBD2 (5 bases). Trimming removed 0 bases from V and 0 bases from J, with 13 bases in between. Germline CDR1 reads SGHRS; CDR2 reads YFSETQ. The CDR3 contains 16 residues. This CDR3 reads CASSLGGRSPSYEQYF. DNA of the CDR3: TGCGCCAGCAGCTTGGGAGGGCGGAGTCCCTCCTACGAGCAGTACTTC.